Listed below are T cell receptor beta chains from one sample, sequenced in a study of blood T cell repertoires in COVID-19. The method was immunoSEQ multiplex PCR; TCRdb's version includes in-frame clones alone and lacks a portion of them. The sample carries roughly 120,000 clones, less than 90% recorded once. The material sequenced was peripheral blood. These receptors came from a man under 40 with acute or convalescent COVID-19. Both conserved end residues are part of each CDR3. Each record gives: CDR3 protein, CDR3 DNA, D gene, clone size, J gene, V gene. D genes are given only for firm matches. Size tells how often a clone was seen (once, few, many) or the class of an expanded clone, and some rows leave it out.

CDR3aa: CASNDRASNYGYTF
CDR3nt: TGTGCCAGCAACGACAGGGCCTCAAACTATGGCTACACCTTC
d_gene: TRBD1
abundance: .
j_gene: TRBJ1-2
v_gene: TRBV6-5

CDR3aa: CASSHRGPNGYTF
CDR3nt: TGTGCCAGCAGTCACAGGGGGCCGAATGGCTACACCTTC
d_gene: TRBD1
abundance: .
j_gene: TRBJ1-2
v_gene: TRBV12-3/TRBV12-4

CDR3aa: CASSEGLAGADTQYF
CDR3nt: TGTGCCAGCAGTGAGGGACTAGCGGGGGCAGATACGCAGTATTTT
d_gene: TRBD2
abundance: .
j_gene: TRBJ2-3
v_gene: TRBV27

CDR3aa: CATTNRLAGMDEQFF
CDR3nt: TGTGCCACCACCAACCGACTAGCGGGTATGGATGAGCAGTTCTTC
d_gene: TRBD2
abundance: .
j_gene: TRBJ2-1
v_gene: TRBV27

CDR3aa: CASTRGGVSYNEQFF
CDR3nt: TGTGCCAGCACCCGAGGGGGGGTCTCCTACAATGAGCAGTTCTTC
d_gene: .
abundance: .
j_gene: TRBJ2-1
v_gene: TRBV9

CDR3aa: CAWTLRSGPTGELFF
CDR3nt: TGTGCCTGGACCCTACGTAGCGGGCCCACCGGGGAGCTGTTTTTT
d_gene: TRBD2
abundance: few
j_gene: TRBJ2-2
v_gene: TRBV30

CDR3aa: CASSLGTSGGSSSYEQYF
CDR3nt: TGTGCCAGCAGCCTAGGGACTAGCGGGGGGTCTAGCTCCTACGAGCAGTACTTC
d_gene: TRBD2
abundance: .
j_gene: TRBJ2-7
v_gene: TRBV3-1/TRBV3-2

CDR3aa: CASSSPGTGMIEAFF
CDR3nt: TGTGCCAGCAGCTCACCCGGAACAGGGATGATTGAAGCTTTCTTT
d_gene: .
abundance: .
j_gene: TRBJ1-1
v_gene: TRBV7-9

CDR3aa: CASSRLAGGEQETQYF
CDR3nt: TGTGCCAGCAGCCGACTAGCGGGGGGCGAACAAGAGACCCAGTACTTC
d_gene: TRBD2
abundance: .
j_gene: TRBJ2-5
v_gene: TRBV5-5

CDR3aa: CASSNGLAGSRLEQFF
CDR3nt: TGTGCCAGCAGTAACGGACTAGCGGGCTCACGCTTGGAGCAGTTCTTC
d_gene: TRBD2
abundance: .
j_gene: TRBJ2-1
v_gene: TRBV28

CDR3aa: CASGLGLYGYTF
CDR3nt: TGTGCTAGTGGTTTGGGGCTCTATGGCTACACCTTC
d_gene: .
abundance: once
j_gene: TRBJ1-2
v_gene: TRBV12-5

CDR3aa: CASSLGQGVTDTQYF
CDR3nt: TGTGCCAGCAGCTTAGGACAGGGGGTCACAGATACGCAGTATTTT
d_gene: TRBD1
abundance: .
j_gene: TRBJ2-3
v_gene: TRBV5-8

CDR3aa: CASSLSWTGGPDSYEQYF
CDR3nt: TGTGCCAGCAGCTTATCGTGGACAGGGGGCCCTGACTCCTACGAGCAGTACTTC
d_gene: TRBD1
abundance: once
j_gene: TRBJ2-7
v_gene: TRBV7-9

CDR3aa: CASSGGLAGRETQYF
CDR3nt: TGTGCCAGCAGTGGGGGACTAGCGGGAAGAGAGACCCAGTACTTC
d_gene: TRBD2
abundance: .
j_gene: TRBJ2-5
v_gene: TRBV2

CDR3aa: CASSQETPGLEYF
CDR3nt: TGTGCCAGCAGCCAAGAAACACCGGGACTTGAATACTTC
d_gene: .
abundance: .
j_gene: TRBJ2-5
v_gene: TRBV4-2

CDR3aa: CASSIGDRTEAFF
CDR3nt: TGTGCCAGTAGTATAGGGGACAGGACTGAAGCTTTCTTT
d_gene: TRBD1
abundance: .
j_gene: TRBJ1-1
v_gene: TRBV19

CDR3aa: CASNPTGGGSEQYF
CDR3nt: TGTGCCAGCAACCCGACAGGGGGGGGTTCCGAGCAGTACTTC
d_gene: TRBD1
abundance: .
j_gene: TRBJ2-7
v_gene: TRBV27

CDR3aa: CASSQGIASYEQYF
CDR3nt: TGTGCCAGCAGCCAAGGCATAGCGTCCTACGAGCAGTACTTC
d_gene: .
abundance: .
j_gene: TRBJ2-7
v_gene: TRBV3-1/TRBV3-2

CDR3aa: CACQQGPRETQYF
CDR3nt: TGTGCCTGTCAACAGGGCCCCCGGGAGACCCAGTACTTC
d_gene: .
abundance: .
j_gene: TRBJ2-5
v_gene: TRBV30

CDR3aa: CATSMGTGVSSPFTGELFF
CDR3nt: TGTGCCACCAGCATGGGGACAGGGGTATCATCCCCGTTCACCGGGGAGCTGTTTTTT
d_gene: TRBD1
abundance: .
j_gene: TRBJ2-2
v_gene: TRBV15

CDR3aa: CASSDSHGTDEKLFF
CDR3nt: TGTGCCAGCAGTGATTCCCATGGGACAGATGAAAAACTGTTTTTT
d_gene: TRBD1
abundance: .
j_gene: TRBJ1-4
v_gene: TRBV6-4

CDR3aa: CAWSVGRTEAFF
CDR3nt: TGTGCCTGGAGTGTAGGGAGGACTGAAGCTTTCTTT
d_gene: .
abundance: .
j_gene: TRBJ1-1
v_gene: TRBV30

CDR3aa: CASTPGQGLNTEAFF
CDR3nt: TGTGCCAGCACACCCGGACAGGGATTGAACACTGAAGCTTTCTTT
d_gene: TRBD1
abundance: .
j_gene: TRBJ1-1
v_gene: TRBV27

CDR3aa: CASSQDPGFSSGNTIYF
CDR3nt: TGCGCCAGCAGCCAAGATCCGGGGTTCAGCTCTGGAAACACCATATATTTT
d_gene: .
abundance: .
j_gene: TRBJ1-3
v_gene: TRBV4-1

CDR3aa: CASSLAQGHTEAFF
CDR3nt: TGTGCCAGCAGCTTGGCTCAGGGGCATACTGAAGCTTTCTTT
d_gene: .
abundance: once
j_gene: TRBJ1-1
v_gene: TRBV5-6

CDR3aa: CASSQSGGLSYEQYF
CDR3nt: TGTGCCAGCAGCCAAAGCGGGGGGCTGTCCTACGAGCAGTACTTC
d_gene: TRBD2
abundance: .
j_gene: TRBJ2-7
v_gene: TRBV14

CDR3aa: CASSLSGPRAIRQGNSPLHF
CDR3nt: TGTGCCAGCAGTTTATCGGGCCCCAGGGCTATACGCCAAGGAAATTCACCCCTCCACTTT
d_gene: .
abundance: .
j_gene: TRBJ1-6
v_gene: TRBV27

CDR3aa: CATSDSRTGVTGELFF
CDR3nt: TGTGCCACCAGTGATTCAAGGACAGGGGTCACCGGGGAGCTGTTTTTT
d_gene: TRBD1
abundance: once
j_gene: TRBJ2-2
v_gene: TRBV24-1

CDR3aa: CASSLVGGASNYGYTF
CDR3nt: TGTGCCAGCAGCTTAGTGGGGGGGGCCTCTAACTATGGCTACACCTTC
d_gene: .
abundance: .
j_gene: TRBJ1-2
v_gene: TRBV7-8

CDR3aa: CASSPGQAYNEQFF
CDR3nt: TGTGCCAGCAGCCCGGGACAGGCCTACAATGAGCAGTTCTTC
d_gene: TRBD1
abundance: .
j_gene: TRBJ2-1
v_gene: TRBV7-9